The 27 T cell receptor beta chains in this list originate from one sample, sequenced in a study of control samples from healthy donors and cancer patients. TCRdb's copy holds only in-frame clones and misses some; the assay was immunoSEQ multiplex PCR. Of 35,000 to 55,000 clones listed, approximately 89% are singletons. The sequenced material came from PBMCs. The origin of the receptors is a middle-aged woman with head and neck cancer.

CDR3 residues: CASSGRLAGAETQYF. The CDR3 nucleotides are TGTGCCAGCAGCGGCCGACTAGCGGGAGCGGAGACCCAGTACTTC. The V call is TRBV7-2, the J call TRBJ2-5; the match to TRBD2 covers 12 bases. The CDR3 contains 15 residues. J was trimmed by 5 bases and V by 5 bases; bases with no gene match: 6. Germline CDR1 and CDR2: SGHTA and FQGNSA.

This chain uses TRBV7-9 with TRBJ1-6; D gene unclear. The V end lost 4 bases, the J end lost 8 bases, and 3 bases lay between the germline ends. The CDR3 consists of 11 residues. Germline V gene sequence: CDR1 SEHNR, CDR2 FQNEAQ (reference sequence). The CDR3 nucleotides read TGTGCCAGCAGCTCGGATTCACCCCTCCACTTT. Amino acids: CASSSDSPLHF.

The chain links TRBV19 to TRBJ1-3; 8 bases are a match to TRBD1. V gave up 8 bases and J gave up 4 bases; unmatched junction bases: 22. In germline, CDR1 is LNHDA, CDR2 SQIVND (reference sequence). The CDR3 is 19 residues long. The CDR3 DNA reads as TGTGCCAGTCAACCACGCGGCCTTAGGACAGGGATCTGGGGAAACACCATATATTTT. It specifies CASQPRGLRTGIWGNTIYF. Variable domain in full (rest from reference TRBV19 and TRBJ1-3): DGGITQSPKYLFRKEGQNVTLSCEQNLNHDAMYWYRQDPGQGLRLIYYSQIVNDFQKGDIAEGYSVSREKKESFPLTVTSAQKNPTAFYLCASQPRGLRTGIWGNTIYFGEGSWLTVV.

The gene calls are TRBV18 and TRBJ2-3; no clear D gene. The ends were cut back, 3 bases at V and 3 bases at J, with 7 bases in the middle. Germline V lookup: CDR1 KGHSH, CDR2 LQKENI. The CDR3 covers 13 residues. Written as DNA, the CDR3 is TGTGCCAGCTCACCGACGCTAACAGATACGCAGTATTTT. This codes for CASSPTLTDTQYF. Supplemented by reference TRBV18 and TRBJ2-3, the full variable domain reads NAGVMQNPRHLVRRRGQEARLRCSPMKGHSHVYWYRQLPEEGLKFMVYLQKENIIDESGMPKERFSAEFPKEGPSILRIQQVVRGDSAAYFCASSPTLTDTQYFGPGTRLTVL.

V usage is TRBV7-9 and J usage is TRBJ2-7; 8 bases are a match to TRBD1. V dropped 5 bases and J dropped 4; count of bases not matched to a gene: 7. The germline V gene encodes CDR1 SEHNR and CDR2 FQNEAQ (reference sequence). The CDR3 has 14 residues. The CDR3 loop is CASSATGTGYEQYF. The DNA of the CDR3 is TGTGCCAGCAGCGCGACCGGGACAGGATACGAGCAGTACTTC.

The gene calls are TRBV23-1 and TRBJ2-1; 8 positions match TRBD2. TRBV23-1 is marked as an open reading frame, function uncertain. CDR3 length equals 16 residues. V lost 0 bases to trimming and J lost 6 bases; unmatched junction nucleotides: 7. The CDR3 DNA follows: TGCGCCAGCAGTCAATCTTGGCGGGGGGCCCGCAATGAGCAGTTCTTC. This encodes CASSQSWRGARNEQFF.

V gene TRBV9 combines with J gene TRBJ1-1; 9 nucleotides agree with TRBD1. V gave up 4 bases and J gave up 4 bases; unmatched junction bases: 5. Germline V CDR1 and CDR2: SGDLS, YYNGEE. The CDR3 is made up of 14 amino acids. CDR3 residues: CASSPGQGPTEAFF. DNA of the CDR3: TGTGCCAGCAGCCCCGGACAGGGGCCCACTGAAGCTTTCTTT.

This clone was detected only once. This chain connects TRBV5-1 to TRBJ1-1; perhaps TRBD1 as D (6 bases). V was clipped by 4 bases and J by 1 base, with 14 bases between them. The CDR3 has 15 residues. Germline V lookup: CDR1 SGHRS, CDR2 YFSETQ. The chain's CDR3 is CASSTTPGQNTEAFF. CDR3 DNA sequence: TGCGCCAGCAGCACGACCCCGGGACAGAACACTGAAGCTTTCTTT.

The chain is built from TRBV28 and TRBJ1-2; D remains ambiguous. The CDR3 runs to 13 residues. In germline, CDR1 is MDHEN, CDR2 SYDVKM. Deletions cut 5 bases from V and 8 bases from J, with 15 bases between. CDR3 residues: CASSHQSRQGYTF. In DNA form, the CDR3 reads TGTGCCAGCAGTCACCAGAGCAGACAAGGCTACACCTTC.

The rearrangement uses TRBV15 and TRBJ1-6; TRBD1 is a possible D gene (5 bases). There are 14 residues in the CDR3. The germline V and J ends were trimmed by 5 bases and 13 bases, with 18 bases remaining between them. From germline, CDR1 is LNHNV and CDR2 YYDKDF (reference sequence). The CDR3 reads CATSPSQGVTPLHF. In DNA form, the CDR3 reads TGTGCCACCAGCCCATCTCAAGGGGTAACCCCCCTCCACTTT. Full variable domain (missing parts from reference TRBV15 and TRBJ1-6): DAMVIQNPRYQVTQFGKPVTLSCSQTLNHNVMYWYQQKSSQAPKLLFHYYDKDFNNEADTPDNFQSRRPNTSFCFLDIRSPGLGDTAMYLCATSPSQGVTPLHFGNGTRLTVT.

The V gene is TRBV27, the J gene TRBJ2-7; the D is unclear. Trimming removed 5 bases at V and 2 bases at J, with 10 bases between. The germline V gene encodes CDR1 MNHEY and CDR2 SMNVEV (reference sequence). The CDR3 is 13 residues long. CDR3 nucleotides: TGTGCCAGCAGTATACTACCCGCCTACGAGCAGTACTTC. This translates into CASSILPAYEQYF.

The chain uses TRBV5-6 and TRBJ2-4; 10 bases align to TRBD1. The CDR3 spans 15 residues. Germline V gene data show CDR1 as SGHDT and CDR2 as YYEEEE. V was clipped by 5 bases and J by 2 bases; unmatched bases: 4. Here the CDR3 reads CASRGQGPTKNIQYF. The CDR3 bases are TGTGCCAGCAGGGGACAGGGGCCAACCAAAAACATTCAGTACTTC.

This sequence joins TRBV6-1 and TRBJ1-4; no definite D call. This CDR3 has 14 amino acids. Per the germline V gene, CDR1 is MNHNS and CDR2 is SASEGT. Trimming removed 3 bases at V and 0 bases at J, with 5 bases between. The CDR3 region is CASSDVATNEKLFF. CDR3 nucleotide sequence: TGTGCCAGCAGTGACGTTGCAACTAATGAAAAACTGTTTTTT.

This clone was seen more than once but under ten times. V usage is TRBV6-5 and J usage is TRBJ1-6; weak D call: TRBD1 (5 bases). From germline, CDR1 is MNHEY and CDR2 SVGAGI. This CDR3 has 13 residues. The V gene lost 4 bases and the J gene lost 6 bases, with 7 bases spanning the gap. CDR3 loop: CASSWQGNSPLHF. The CDR3 coding sequence is TGTGCCAGCAGTTGGCAGGGTAATTCACCCCTCCACTTT.

CDR3 coding DNA: TGTGCCAGCAGCCAGTCGGGGGCGACGGAGACCCAGTACTTC. Its protein is CASSQSGATETQYF. The chain carries TRBV7-7 and TRBJ2-5, with D possibly being TRBD1 or TRBD2 (6 bases each). The V gene's germline CDR1 is SSHAT and CDR2 FNYEAQ (reference sequence). The CDR3 length is 14 residues. The germline V and J ends were trimmed by 5 bases and 5 bases, with 15 bases remaining between them.

The V call is TRBV19, the J call TRBJ2-7; D may be TRBD2 (6 bases). V was shortened by 4 bases and J by 3 bases, with 16 bases between the two germline ends. Germline assignment: CDR1 LNHDA and CDR2 SQIVND (reference sequence). The CDR3 is made up of 15 amino acids. Here the CDR3 reads CASSSGTFPHYEQYF. The CDR3 DNA reads as TGTGCCAGTAGTAGCGGGACTTTCCCCCACTACGAGCAGTACTTC. The full variable domain, rest sourced from reference TRBV19 and TRBJ2-7, is DGGITQSPKYLFRKEGQNVTLSCEQNLNHDAMYWYRQDPGQGLRLIYYSQIVNDFQKGDIAEGYSVSREKKESFPLTVTSAQKNPTAFYLCASSSGTFPHYEQYFGPGTRLTVT.

The rearrangement uses TRBV30 and TRBJ2-7; TRBD2 might be the D (5 bases). Germline V gives CDR1 GTSNPN, CDR2 SVGIG (reference sequence). This CDR3 spans 13 amino acids. The V and J ends lost 3 bases and 1 base respectively, with 10 bases between them. This chain's CDR3 is CAWSNERSYEQYF. CDR3 sequence (DNA): TGTGCCTGGAGCAACGAGCGGTCCTACGAGCAGTACTTC.

This rearrangement joins TRBV24-1 to TRBJ2-3; D is perhaps TRBD2 (6 bases). This CDR3 is 15 amino acids long. V was trimmed by 6 bases and J by 6 bases, leaving 18 bases between them. Per germline, CDR1 KGHDR and CDR2 SFDVKD. The CDR3 bases are TGTGCCACCAGTATGAGTGGCGGGGCGGCGGATACGCAGTATTTT. Translation: CATSMSGGAADTQYF.

V is TRBV27 and J is TRBJ2-1; a possible D gene is TRBD1 (6 bases). Trimming removed 3 bases from V and 9 bases from J, with 12 bases in between. CDR3 size: 13 residues. Germline V gives CDR1 MNHEY, CDR2 SMNVEV (reference sequence). CDR3 loop: CASSFRTVGEQFF. In nucleotides, the CDR3 is TGTGCCAGCAGTTTTCGGACAGTAGGTGAGCAGTTCTTC.

V is TRBV5-4 and J is TRBJ2-7; tentatively, D is TRBD1 (5 bases). The V gene's germline CDR1 is SGHNT and CDR2 YYREEE (reference sequence). The CDR3 is made up of 13 amino acids. The V end lost 1 base, the J end lost 7 bases, and 12 bases lay between the germline ends. The CDR3 is CASSLQGGTEQYF. The CDR3 DNA reads as TGTGCCAGCAGCTTGCAGGGTGGAACTGAGCAGTACTTC.

The rearrangement uses TRBV5-4 and TRBJ2-2; 16 positions match TRBD2. This CDR3 spans 19 amino acids. Germline CDR1 reads SGHNT; CDR2 reads YYREEE (reference sequence). Germline trimming cut 3 bases from V and 0 bases from J; bases unmatched to any gene: 5. The chain's CDR3 is CASSSGGLAGGSNTGELFF. CDR3 coding DNA: TGTGCCAGCAGCTCAGGGGGACTAGCGGGAGGGTCGAACACCGGGGAGCTGTTTTTT.

The chain has TRBV5-4 and TRBJ2-4, with 14 positions matching TRBD2. The germline CDR1 and CDR2 sequences are SGHNT and YYREEE (reference sequence). Unmatched junction bases numbered 8, after V lost 4 bases and J lost 2 bases. The CDR3 is 18 residues long. The CDR3 loop is CASSVGLAGGFSKNIQYF. Written as DNA, the CDR3 is TGTGCCAGCAGCGTCGGACTAGCGGGGGGTTTTTCCAAAAACATTCAGTACTTC.

The chain links TRBV7-9 to TRBJ1-2; unclear D gene. Trimming stripped 11 bases from V and 1 base from J, with 11 bases between. This CDR3 comprises 12 residues. Germline V CDR1 and CDR2: SEHNR, FQNEAQ (reference sequence). The CDR3 nucleotides read TGTGCCTCAAGAGGGATTAACTATGGCTACACCTTC. Its translation is CASRGINYGYTF.

This chain joins TRBV5-1 and TRBJ2-7, with D perhaps matching TRBD2 (6 bases). Germline lookup yields CDR1 SGHRS and CDR2 YFSETQ. V was clipped by 4 bases and J by 6 bases, with 11 bases between them. The CDR3 covers 12 residues. The CDR3 spells CASSAEGFEQYF. The DNA of the CDR3 is TGCGCCAGCAGCGCGGAGGGTTTCGAGCAGTACTTC.

This rearrangement joins TRBV7-6 to TRBJ1-1, with TRBD1 as a possible D gene (6 bases). Trimming left V 3 bases short and J 5 bases short, with 28 bases between. The CDR3 is 19 amino acids. CDR1 is SGHVS and CDR2 is FNYEAQ in the germline V gene. The CDR3 bases are TGTGCCAGCAGCTTGATTAGTCCGGGGGCAGGGGCCTTATCTACTGAAGCTTTCTTT. Protein sequence: CASSLISPGAGALSTEAFF.

In its sample, this clone was seen once. The chain uses TRBV14 and TRBJ1-1; D gene uncertain. Trimming stripped 0 bases from V and 3 bases from J, with 5 bases between. The CDR3 runs to 13 residues. Looked up from germline, CDR1 is SGHDN and CDR2 is FVKESK. The CDR3, as DNA: TGTGCCAGCAGCCAAGATACATACACTGAAGCTTTCTTT. It yields the protein CASSQDTYTEAFF.

The rearrangement links TRBV28 to TRBJ1-2, with 10 bases lining up with TRBD1. V lost 2 bases and J lost 8; bases outside the gene matches: 8. The germline V gene encodes CDR1 MDHEN and CDR2 SYDVKM. The CDR3 has 15 amino acids. Written as DNA, the CDR3 is TGTGCCAGCAGTTTAGGCCGACAGGGGGCAAGGGGCTACACCTTC. Residues: CASSLGRQGARGYTF.